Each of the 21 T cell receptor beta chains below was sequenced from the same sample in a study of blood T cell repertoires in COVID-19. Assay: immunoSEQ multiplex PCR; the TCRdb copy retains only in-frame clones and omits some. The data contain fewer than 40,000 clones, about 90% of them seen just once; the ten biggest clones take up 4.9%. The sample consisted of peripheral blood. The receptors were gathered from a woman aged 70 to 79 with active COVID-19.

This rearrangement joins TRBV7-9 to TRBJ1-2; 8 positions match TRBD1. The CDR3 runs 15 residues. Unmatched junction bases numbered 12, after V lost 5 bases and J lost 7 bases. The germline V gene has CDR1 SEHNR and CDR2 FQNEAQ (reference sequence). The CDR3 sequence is CASSPWDRLGGGYTF. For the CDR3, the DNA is TGTGCCAGCAGCCCGTGGGACAGGTTGGGAGGTGGCTACACCTTC.

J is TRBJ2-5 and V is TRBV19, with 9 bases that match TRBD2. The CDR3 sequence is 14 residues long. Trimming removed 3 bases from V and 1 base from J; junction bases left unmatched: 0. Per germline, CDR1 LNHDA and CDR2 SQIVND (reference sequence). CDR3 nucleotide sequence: TGTGCCAGTAGTATGCGGGGGGGCCAAGAGACCCAGTACTTC. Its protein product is CASSMRGGQETQYF.

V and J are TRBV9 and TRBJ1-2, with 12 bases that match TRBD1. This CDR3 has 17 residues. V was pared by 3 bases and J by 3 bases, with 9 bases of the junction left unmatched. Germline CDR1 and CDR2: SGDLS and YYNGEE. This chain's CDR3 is CASSGRDRGRYHYGYTF. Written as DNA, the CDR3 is TGTGCCAGCAGCGGCCGGGACAGGGGGCGGTACCACTATGGCTACACCTTC.

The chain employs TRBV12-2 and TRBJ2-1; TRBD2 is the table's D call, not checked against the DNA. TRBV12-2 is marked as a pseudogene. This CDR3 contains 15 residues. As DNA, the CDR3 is TGTGCAAGTCGCACCCCCCCGGGACTAGCGGATGAGCAGTTCTTC. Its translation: CASRTPPGLADEQFF.

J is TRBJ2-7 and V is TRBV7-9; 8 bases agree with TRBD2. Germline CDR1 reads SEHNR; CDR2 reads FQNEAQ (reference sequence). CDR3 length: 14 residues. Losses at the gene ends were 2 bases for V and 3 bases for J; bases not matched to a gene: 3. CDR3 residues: CASSLLAGGYEQYF. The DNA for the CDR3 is TGTGCCAGCAGCTTATTGGCGGGGGGCTACGAGCAGTACTTC.

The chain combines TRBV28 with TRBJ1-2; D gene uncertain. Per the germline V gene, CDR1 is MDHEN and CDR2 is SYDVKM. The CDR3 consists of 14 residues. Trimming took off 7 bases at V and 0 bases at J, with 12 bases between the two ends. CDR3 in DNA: TGTGCCAGCACCCGGGGAGGCACTAACTATGGCTACACCTTC. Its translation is CASTRGGTNYGYTF.

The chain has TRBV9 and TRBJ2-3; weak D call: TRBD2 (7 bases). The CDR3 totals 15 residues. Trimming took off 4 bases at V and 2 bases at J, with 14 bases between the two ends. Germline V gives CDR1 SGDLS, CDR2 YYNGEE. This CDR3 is CASSPGGALTDTQYF. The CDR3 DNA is TGTGCCAGCAGCCCTGGGGGGGCCCTCACAGATACGCAGTATTTT.

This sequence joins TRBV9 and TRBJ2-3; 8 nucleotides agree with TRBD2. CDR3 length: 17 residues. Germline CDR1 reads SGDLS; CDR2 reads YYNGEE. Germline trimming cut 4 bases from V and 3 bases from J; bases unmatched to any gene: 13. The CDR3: CASSPEGLGGGTDTQYF. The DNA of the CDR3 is TGTGCCAGCAGCCCTGAGGGTCTGGGCGGGGGGACAGATACGCAGTATTTT.

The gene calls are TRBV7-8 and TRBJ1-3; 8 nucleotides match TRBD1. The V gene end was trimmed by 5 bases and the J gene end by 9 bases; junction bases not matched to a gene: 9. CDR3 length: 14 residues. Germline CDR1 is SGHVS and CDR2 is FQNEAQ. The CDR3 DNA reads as TGTGCCAGCAGCACGACAGGGGCCCGCGGCACCATATATTTT. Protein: CASSTTGARGTIYF.

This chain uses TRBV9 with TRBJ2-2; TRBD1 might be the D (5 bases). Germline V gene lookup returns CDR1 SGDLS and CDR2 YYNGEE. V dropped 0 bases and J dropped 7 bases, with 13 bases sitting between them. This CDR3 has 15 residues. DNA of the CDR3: TGTGCCAGCAGCGTAGGGTTTAGGGGCGGCGGGGAGCTGTTTTTT. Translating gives CASSVGFRGGGELFF.

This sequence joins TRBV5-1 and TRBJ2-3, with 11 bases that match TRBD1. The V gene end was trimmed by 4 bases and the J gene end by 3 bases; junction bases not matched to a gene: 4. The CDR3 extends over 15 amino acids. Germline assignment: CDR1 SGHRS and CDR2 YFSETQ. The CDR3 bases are TGCGCCAGCAGCCCGGGACAGGGGGTAACAGATACGCAGTATTTT. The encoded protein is CASSPGQGVTDTQYF.

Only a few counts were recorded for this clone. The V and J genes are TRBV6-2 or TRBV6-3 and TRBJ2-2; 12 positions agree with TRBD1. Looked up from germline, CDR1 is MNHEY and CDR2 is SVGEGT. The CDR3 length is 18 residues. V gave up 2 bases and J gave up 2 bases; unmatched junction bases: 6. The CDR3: CASSYPRDRGLNTGELFF. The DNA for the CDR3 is TGTGCCAGCAGTTACCCCCGGGACAGGGGGCTTAACACCGGGGAGCTGTTTTTT.

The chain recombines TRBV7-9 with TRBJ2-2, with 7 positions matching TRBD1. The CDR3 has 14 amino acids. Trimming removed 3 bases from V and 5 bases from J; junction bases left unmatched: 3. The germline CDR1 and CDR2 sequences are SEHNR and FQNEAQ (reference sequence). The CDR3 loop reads CASSLGRGTGELFF. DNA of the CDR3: TGTGCCAGCAGCTTGGGCAGGGGGACCGGGGAGCTGTTTTTT.

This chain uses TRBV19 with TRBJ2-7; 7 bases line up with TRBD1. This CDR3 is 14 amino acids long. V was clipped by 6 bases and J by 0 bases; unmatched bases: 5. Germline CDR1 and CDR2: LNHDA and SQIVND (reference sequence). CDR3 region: CASSDRDPSYEQYF. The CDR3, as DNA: TGTGCCAGTAGCGACAGGGACCCCTCCTACGAGCAGTACTTC. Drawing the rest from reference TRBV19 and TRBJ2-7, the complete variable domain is DGGITQSPKYLFRKEGQNVTLSCEQNLNHDAMYWYRQDPGQGLRLIYYSQIVNDFQKGDIAEGYSVSREKKESFPLTVTSAQKNPTAFYLCASSDRDPSYEQYFGPGTRLTVT.

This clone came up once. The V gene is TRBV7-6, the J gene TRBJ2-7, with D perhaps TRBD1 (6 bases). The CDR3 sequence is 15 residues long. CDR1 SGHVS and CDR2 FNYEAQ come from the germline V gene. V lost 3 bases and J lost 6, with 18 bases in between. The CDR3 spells CASSFTGGEMSEQYF. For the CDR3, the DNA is TGTGCCAGCAGCTTTACTGGGGGCGAAATGAGCGAGCAGTACTTC.

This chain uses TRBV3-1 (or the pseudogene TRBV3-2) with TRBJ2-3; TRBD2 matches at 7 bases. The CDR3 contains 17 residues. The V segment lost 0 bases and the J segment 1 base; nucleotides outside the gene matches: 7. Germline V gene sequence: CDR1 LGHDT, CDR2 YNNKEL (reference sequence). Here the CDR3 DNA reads TGTGCCAGCAGCCAAGAAGTAATGGGGGGGGGCACAGATACGCAGTATTTT. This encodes CASSQEVMGGGTDTQYF.

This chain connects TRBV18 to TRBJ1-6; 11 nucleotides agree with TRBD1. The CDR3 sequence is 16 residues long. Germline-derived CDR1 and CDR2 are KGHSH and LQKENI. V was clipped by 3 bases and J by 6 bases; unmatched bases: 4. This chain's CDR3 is CASSPGQGALNSPLHF. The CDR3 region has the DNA TGTGCCAGCTCACCTGGACAGGGGGCGCTTAATTCACCCCTCCACTTT.

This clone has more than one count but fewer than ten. CDR3 loop: CASTGLDHEQFF. As DNA, the CDR3 is TGTGCCAGCACCGGACTAGATCATGAGCAGTTCTTC. V and J are TRBV6-5 and TRBJ2-1; 7 bases match TRBD2. The CDR3 spans 12 residues. Germline-derived CDR1 and CDR2 are MNHEY and SVGAGI. With V trimmed by 7 bases and J by 8 bases, 5 bases remained unmatched.

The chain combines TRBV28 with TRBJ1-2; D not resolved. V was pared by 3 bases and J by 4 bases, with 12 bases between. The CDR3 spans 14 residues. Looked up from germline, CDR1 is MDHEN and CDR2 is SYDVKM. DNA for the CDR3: TGTGCCAGCAGTTTTGGAGGGCACGGCTATGGCTACACCTTC. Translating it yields CASSFGGHGYGYTF.

The DNA of the CDR3 is TGCAGCGTTGTAGGGGACAGCGACTATGGCTACACCTTC. This sequence encodes CSVVGDSDYGYTF. The chain employs TRBV29-1 and TRBJ1-2; 7 nucleotides line up with TRBD1. The CDR3 length is 13 residues. V shed 4 bases and J 3 bases; nucleotides not matched to a gene: 5. Looked up from germline, CDR1 is SQVTM and CDR2 is ANQGSEA. Full variable domain (missing parts from reference TRBV29-1 and TRBJ1-2): SAVISQKPSRDICQRGTSLTIQCQVDSQVTMMFWYRQQPGQSLTLIATANQGSEATYESGFVIDKFPISRPNLTFSTLTVSNMSPEDSSIYLCSVVGDSDYGYTFGSGTRLTVV.

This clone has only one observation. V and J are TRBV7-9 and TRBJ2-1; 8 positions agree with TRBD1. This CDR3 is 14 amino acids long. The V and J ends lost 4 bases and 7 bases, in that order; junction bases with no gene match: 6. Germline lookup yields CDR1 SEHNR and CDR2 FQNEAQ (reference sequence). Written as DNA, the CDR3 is TGTGCCAGCAGCTCAGGGGGCGCGGGGAATGAGCAGTTCTTC. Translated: CASSSGGAGNEQFF.